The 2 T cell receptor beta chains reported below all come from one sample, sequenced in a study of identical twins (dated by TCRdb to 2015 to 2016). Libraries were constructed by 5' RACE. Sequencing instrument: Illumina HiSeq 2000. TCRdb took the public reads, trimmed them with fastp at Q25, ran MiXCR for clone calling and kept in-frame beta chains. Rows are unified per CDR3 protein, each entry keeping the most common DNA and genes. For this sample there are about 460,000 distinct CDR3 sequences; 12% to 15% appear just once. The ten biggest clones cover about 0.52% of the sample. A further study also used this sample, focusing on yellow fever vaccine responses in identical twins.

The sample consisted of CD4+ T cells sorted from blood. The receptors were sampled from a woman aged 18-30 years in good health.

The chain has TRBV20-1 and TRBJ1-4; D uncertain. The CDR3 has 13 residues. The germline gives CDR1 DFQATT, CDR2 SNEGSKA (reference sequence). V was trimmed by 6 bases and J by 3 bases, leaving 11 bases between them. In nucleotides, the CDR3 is TGCAGTGCCCTCTCGCCCCCTAATGAAAAACTGTTTTTT. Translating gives CSALSPPNEKLFF.

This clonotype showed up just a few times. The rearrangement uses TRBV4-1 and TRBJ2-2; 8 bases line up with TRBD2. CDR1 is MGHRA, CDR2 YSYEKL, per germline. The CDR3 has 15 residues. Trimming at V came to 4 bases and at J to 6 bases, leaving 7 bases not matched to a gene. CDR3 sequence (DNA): TGCGCCAGCAGCCCCCAGCGGGAGCGGTCCGGGGAGCTGTTTTTT. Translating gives CASSPQRERSGELFF.